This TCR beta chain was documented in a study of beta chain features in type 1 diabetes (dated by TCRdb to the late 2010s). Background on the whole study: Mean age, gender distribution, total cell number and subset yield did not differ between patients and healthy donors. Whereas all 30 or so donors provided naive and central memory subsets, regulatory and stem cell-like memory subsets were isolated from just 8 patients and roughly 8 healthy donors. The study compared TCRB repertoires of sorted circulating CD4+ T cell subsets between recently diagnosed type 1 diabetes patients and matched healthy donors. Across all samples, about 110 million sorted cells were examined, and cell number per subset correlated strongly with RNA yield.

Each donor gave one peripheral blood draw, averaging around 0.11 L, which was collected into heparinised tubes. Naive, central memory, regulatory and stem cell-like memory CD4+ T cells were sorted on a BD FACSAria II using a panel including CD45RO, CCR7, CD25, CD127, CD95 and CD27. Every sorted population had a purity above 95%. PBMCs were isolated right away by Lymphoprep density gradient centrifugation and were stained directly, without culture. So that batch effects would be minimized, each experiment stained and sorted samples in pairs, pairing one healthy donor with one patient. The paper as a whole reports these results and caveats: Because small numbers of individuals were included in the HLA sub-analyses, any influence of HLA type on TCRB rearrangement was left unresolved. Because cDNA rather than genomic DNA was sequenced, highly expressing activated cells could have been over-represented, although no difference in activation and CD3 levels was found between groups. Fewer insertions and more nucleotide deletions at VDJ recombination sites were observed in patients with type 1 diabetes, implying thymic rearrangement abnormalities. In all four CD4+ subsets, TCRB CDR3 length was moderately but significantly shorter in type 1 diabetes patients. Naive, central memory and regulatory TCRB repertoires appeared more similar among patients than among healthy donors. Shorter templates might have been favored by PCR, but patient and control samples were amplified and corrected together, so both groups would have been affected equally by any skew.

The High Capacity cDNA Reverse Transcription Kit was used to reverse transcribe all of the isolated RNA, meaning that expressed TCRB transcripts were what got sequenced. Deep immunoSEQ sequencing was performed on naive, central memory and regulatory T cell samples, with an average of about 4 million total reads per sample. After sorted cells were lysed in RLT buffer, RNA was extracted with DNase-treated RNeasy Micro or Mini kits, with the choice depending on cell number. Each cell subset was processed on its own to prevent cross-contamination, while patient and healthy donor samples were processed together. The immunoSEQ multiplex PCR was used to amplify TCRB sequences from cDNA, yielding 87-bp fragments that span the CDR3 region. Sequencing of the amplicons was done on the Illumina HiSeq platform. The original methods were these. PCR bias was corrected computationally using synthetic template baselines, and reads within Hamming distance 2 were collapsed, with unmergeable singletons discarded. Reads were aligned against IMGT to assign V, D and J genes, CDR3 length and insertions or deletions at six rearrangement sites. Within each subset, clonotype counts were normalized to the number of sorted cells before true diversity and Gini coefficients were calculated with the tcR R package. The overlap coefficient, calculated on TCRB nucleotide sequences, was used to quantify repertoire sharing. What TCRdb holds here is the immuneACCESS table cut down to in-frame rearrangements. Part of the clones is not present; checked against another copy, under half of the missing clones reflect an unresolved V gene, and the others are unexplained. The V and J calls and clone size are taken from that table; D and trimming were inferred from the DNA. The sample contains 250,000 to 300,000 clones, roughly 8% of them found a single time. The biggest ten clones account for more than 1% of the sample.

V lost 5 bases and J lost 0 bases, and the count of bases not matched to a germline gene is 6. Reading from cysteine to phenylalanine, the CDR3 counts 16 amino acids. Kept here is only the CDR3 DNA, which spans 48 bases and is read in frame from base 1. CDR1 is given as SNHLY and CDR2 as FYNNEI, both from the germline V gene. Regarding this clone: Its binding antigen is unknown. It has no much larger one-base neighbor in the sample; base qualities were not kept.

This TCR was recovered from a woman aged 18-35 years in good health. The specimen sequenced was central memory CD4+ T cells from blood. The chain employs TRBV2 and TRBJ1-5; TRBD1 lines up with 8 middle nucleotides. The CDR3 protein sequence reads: CASSKQGDGSNQPQHF. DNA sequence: TGTGCCAGCAGTAAACAGGGGGACGGTAGCAATCAGCCCCAGCATTTT.